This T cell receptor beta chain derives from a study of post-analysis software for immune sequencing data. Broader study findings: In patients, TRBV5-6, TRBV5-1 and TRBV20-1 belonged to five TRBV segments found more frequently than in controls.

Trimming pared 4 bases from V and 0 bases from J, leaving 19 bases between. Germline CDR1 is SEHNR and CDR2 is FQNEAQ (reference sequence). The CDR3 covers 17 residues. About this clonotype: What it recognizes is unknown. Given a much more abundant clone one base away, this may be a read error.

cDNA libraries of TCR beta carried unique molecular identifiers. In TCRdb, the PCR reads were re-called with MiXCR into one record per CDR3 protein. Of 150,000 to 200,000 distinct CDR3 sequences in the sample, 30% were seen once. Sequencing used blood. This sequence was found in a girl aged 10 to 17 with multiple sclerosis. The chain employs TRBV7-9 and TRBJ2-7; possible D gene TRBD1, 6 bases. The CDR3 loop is CASSSTGSDNPSYEQYF. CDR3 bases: TGTGCCAGCAGCTCGACAGGCAGCGACAATCCCTCCTACGAGCAGTACTTC.